The 20 T cell receptor beta chains in this list originate from one sample, sequenced in a study of blood T cell repertoires in COVID-19. TCRdb's table, derived via immunoSEQ multiplex PCR, lists solely in-frame clones and lacks some. The sample has under 500,000 clones, approximately 90% seen once. The sequencing sample was made of peripheral blood. The receptors shown here come from a woman aged 25 to 39 with acute or convalescent COVID-19.

The chain has TRBV5-6 and TRBJ2-3, with 9 bases matching TRBD1. Germline trimming cut 4 bases from V and 3 bases from J; bases unmatched to any gene: 12. There are 17 residues in the CDR3. The germline CDR1 and CDR2 sequences are SGHDT and YYEEEE. This CDR3 reads CASSLYRDRAYTDTQYF. The CDR3 nucleotides are TGTGCCAGCAGCCTATATAGGGACAGGGCGTATACAGATACGCAGTATTTT. The full variable domain, completed using reference TRBV5-6 and TRBJ2-3, is DAGVTQSPTHLIKTRGQQVTLRCSPKSGHDTVSWYQQALGQGPQFIFQYYEEEERQRGNFPDRFSGHQFPNYSSELNVNALLLGDSALYLCASSLYRDRAYTDTQYFGPGTRLTVL.

V gene TRBV10-2 combines with J gene TRBJ1-3; D ambiguous. CDR3 length equals 13 residues. The V gene lost 6 bases and the J gene lost 0 bases, with 6 bases spanning the gap. The germline V gene has CDR1 WSHSY and CDR2 SAAADI. The CDR3 region is CASSPGSGNTIYF. The CDR3 DNA reads TGCGCCAGCAGCCCGGGCTCTGGAAACACCATATATTTT.

This sequence joins TRBV27 and TRBJ2-4, with TRBD1 as a possible D gene (6 bases). The CDR3 runs 13 residues. The ends were cut back, 4 bases at V and 3 bases at J, with 7 bases in the middle. Looked up from germline, CDR1 is MNHEY and CDR2 is SMNVEV (reference sequence). The CDR3 sequence is CASSSRGKNIQYF. CDR3 DNA: TGTGCCAGCAGTTCCAGGGGCAAAAACATTCAGTACTTC.

The chain has TRBV15 and TRBJ1-6; D is unresolved. From germline, CDR1 is LNHNV and CDR2 YYDKDF (reference sequence). V was pared by 6 bases and J by 7 bases, with 16 bases between. The CDR3 has 15 residues. CDR3 sequence reads: CATSKEGIKNSPLHF. In nucleotides, the CDR3 is TGTGCCACCAGTAAAGAGGGAATAAAAAATTCACCCCTCCACTTT.

In regard to this clone: The junction differs from germline at one of its ends, possibly a read error. The chain has TRBV7-2 and TRBJ1-6, with 10 bases matching TRBD1. CDR1 SGHTA and CDR2 FQGNSA come from the germline V gene. The CDR3 spans 17 residues. The CDR3 nucleotides are TGTGCCAGCAGCTTAGAGGCGACAGGGGGCTATGATTCACCCCTCCACTTT. Protein: CASSLEATGGYDSPLHF.

The chain combines TRBV5-8 with TRBJ1-5; possible D gene TRBD1, 5 bases. From germline, CDR1 is SGHTS and CDR2 YDEGEE. The V end lost 0 bases, the J end lost 2 bases, and 15 bases lay between the germline ends. The CDR3 is 17 amino acids. The CDR3 bases are TGTGCCAGCAGCTTGGGTCGGACACCTATGGGCAATCAGCCCCAGCATTTT. Translation: CASSLGRTPMGNQPQHF.

The CDR3: CASSLVQGGNTIYF. The CDR3 nucleotides read TGTGCCAGCAGCTTAGTCCAGGGTGGAAACACCATATATTTT. The chain recombines TRBV7-8 with TRBJ1-3, with a tentative D call TRBD1 (5 bases). Trimming shortened V by 1 base and J by 3 bases, and 7 bases separated the two germline ends. Germline assignment: CDR1 SGHVS and CDR2 FQNEAQ. The CDR3 runs 14 residues.

Only one count was recorded for this clone. V usage is TRBV27 and J usage is TRBJ2-7; D ambiguous. This CDR3 is built from 15 residues. V was pared by 4 bases and J by 3 bases, with 16 bases between. CDR1 is MNHEY and CDR2 is SMNVEV in the germline V gene (reference sequence). The CDR3 loop reads CASSSRQKVNYEQYF. DNA for the CDR3: TGTGCCAGCAGTTCACGACAAAAGGTGAACTACGAGCAGTACTTC.

This clone came up once. The chain links TRBV28 to TRBJ1-6; possibly TRBD1 for D (5 bases). The CDR3 runs to 14 residues. V shed 3 bases and J shed 5 bases, with 8 bases lying between them. The germline V gene has CDR1 MDHEN and CDR2 SYDVKM. CDR3 in amino acids: CASSLGLHNSPLHF. In DNA, the CDR3 is TGTGCCAGCAGTTTGGGGCTTCATAATTCACCCCTCCACTTT.

The chain joins TRBV28 to TRBJ1-4; D is perhaps TRBD1 (6 bases). The CDR3 length is 15 residues. Germline CDR1 MDHEN, CDR2 SYDVKM. V lost 1 base and J 5 bases, leaving 11 bases between the germline ends. CDR3 DNA: TGTGCCAGCAGTTTATCGGGGGGGGCGAATGAAAAACTGTTTTTT. Translating gives CASSLSGGANEKLFF.

The V call is TRBV18, the J call TRBJ1-1; maybe TRBD1 (5 bases). V was shortened by 8 bases and J by 2 bases, with 12 bases between the two germline ends. The CDR3 runs 13 residues. Germline V gives CDR1 KGHSH, CDR2 LQKENI. The CDR3 sequence: CASQGVLNTEAFF. CDR3 bases: TGTGCCAGCCAAGGGGTCCTAAACACTGAAGCTTTCTTT.

The chain combines TRBV2 with TRBJ2-5, with a tentative D call TRBD1 (6 bases). Germline CDR1 reads SNHLY; CDR2 reads FYNNEI. This CDR3 region has 12 residues. V shed 7 bases and J shed 4 bases, with 10 bases lying between them. This chain's CDR3 is CASIQGRETQYF. DNA for the CDR3: TGTGCCAGCATACAGGGTAGAGAGACCCAGTACTTC.

This clone was observed a single time. This rearrangement joins TRBV4-1 to TRBJ1-5, with D maybe TRBD1 (6 bases). The CDR3 contains 17 residues. CDR1 is MGHRA, CDR2 YSYEKL, per germline. V dropped 0 bases and J dropped 0 bases, with 12 bases sitting between them. As DNA, the CDR3 is TGCGCCAGCAGCCAAGATCGGGGGGCATATAGCAATCAGCCCCAGCATTTT. Translated: CASSQDRGAYSNQPQHF.

The chain recombines TRBV6-5 with TRBJ2-5; no reliable D call. Trimming removed 6 bases at V and 5 bases at J, with 7 bases between. The V gene's germline CDR1 is MNHEY and CDR2 SVGAGI. This CDR3 has 11 amino acids. The CDR3 region has the DNA TGTGCCAGCAGGGAGACTGAGACCCAGTACTTC. As protein: CASRETETQYF.

The chain joins TRBV7-2 to TRBJ2-7; 8 nucleotides line up with TRBD1. The CDR3 has 14 amino acids. Germline V gives CDR1 SGHTA, CDR2 FQGNSA. Losses at the gene ends were 5 bases for V and 4 bases for J; bases not matched to a gene: 7. The CDR3 DNA sequence: TGTGCCAGCAGCAAACGGACAGGGCGGTACGAGCAGTACTTC. Translating gives CASSKRTGRYEQYF. Using reference TRBV7-2 and TRBJ2-7 for the parts outside the CDR3, the full variable domain is GAGVSQSPSNKVTEKGKDVELRCDPISGHTALYWYRQSLGQGLEFLIYFQGNSAPDKSGLPSDRFSAERTGGSVSTLTIQRTQQEDSAVYLCASSKRTGRYEQYFGPGTRLTVT.

V is TRBV6-1 and J is TRBJ2-7; TRBD1 agrees at 7 bases. This CDR3 region has 16 residues. Trimming removed 0 bases from V and 3 bases from J; junction bases left unmatched: 8. From germline, CDR1 is MNHNS and CDR2 SASEGT. This chain's CDR3 is CASSEAGWGQYYEQYF. DNA for the CDR3: TGTGCCAGCAGTGAAGCGGGGTGGGGACAGTACTACGAGCAGTACTTC.

This clone has a handful of counts. The chain carries TRBV3-1 (or the pseudogene TRBV3-2) and TRBJ1-2; 7 nucleotides line up with TRBD1. V shed 4 bases and J 4 bases; nucleotides not matched to a gene: 12. Germline loops: CDR1 LGHDT, CDR2 YNNKEL (reference sequence). CDR3 length: 16 residues. This CDR3 is CASSPATGLRSYGYTF. The CDR3 DNA reads as TGTGCCAGCAGCCCGGCGACAGGGCTGAGGAGCTATGGCTACACCTTC.

This clone was observed at least ten times. The chain combines TRBV28 with TRBJ1-1; TRBD1 might be the D (5 bases). Germline V gene sequence: CDR1 MDHEN, CDR2 SYDVKM. The CDR3 has 12 residues. Trimming took 6 bases from V and 8 from J, leaving 13 bases between them. The CDR3 protein is CASRVRQSEAFF. CDR3 nucleotides: TGTGCCAGCAGGGTGAGACAGAGCGAAGCTTTCTTT.

The J gene is TRBJ1-1, the V gene TRBV2, with TRBD1 matching over 7 bases. The CDR3 runs 14 residues. The germline V gene has CDR1 SNHLY and CDR2 FYNNEI. Germline trimming cut 6 bases from V and 5 bases from J; bases unmatched to any gene: 9. Written as DNA, the CDR3 is TGTGCCAGCAGGTCCACAGGGGTCGGAACTGAAGCTTTCTTT. Its translation: CASRSTGVGTEAFF.

This clone was seen just once. The CDR3 sequence is CASSDSKTGWDIQYF. CDR3 in DNA: TGTGCCAGCAGTGACAGTAAGACAGGGTGGGACATTCAGTACTTC. The chain recombines TRBV6-1 with TRBJ2-4; 7 bases map to TRBD1. This CDR3 has 15 residues. Germline loops: CDR1 MNHNS, CDR2 SASEGT. Trimming at V came to 3 bases and at J to 8 bases, leaving 10 bases not matched to a gene.